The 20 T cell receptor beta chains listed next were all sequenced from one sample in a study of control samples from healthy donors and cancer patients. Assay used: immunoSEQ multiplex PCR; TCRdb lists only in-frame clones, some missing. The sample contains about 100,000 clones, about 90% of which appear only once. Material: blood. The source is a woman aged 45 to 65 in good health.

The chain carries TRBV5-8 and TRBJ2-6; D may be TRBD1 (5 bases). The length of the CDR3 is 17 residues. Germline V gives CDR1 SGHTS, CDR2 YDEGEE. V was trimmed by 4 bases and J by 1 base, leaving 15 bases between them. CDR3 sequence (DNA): TGTGCCAGCAGCCCGGACACATATATTTCTGGGGCCAACGTCCTGACTTTC. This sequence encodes CASSPDTYISGANVLTF. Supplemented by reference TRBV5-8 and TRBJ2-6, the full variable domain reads EAGVTQSPTHLIKTRGQQATLRCSPISGHTSVYWYQQALGLGLQFLLWYDEGEERNRGNFPPRFSGRQFPNYSSELNVNALELEDSALYLCASSPDTYISGANVLTFGAGSRLTVL.

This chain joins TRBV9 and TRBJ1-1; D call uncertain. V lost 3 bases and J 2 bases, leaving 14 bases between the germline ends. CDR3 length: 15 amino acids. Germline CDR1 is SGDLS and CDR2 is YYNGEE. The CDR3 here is CASSAYPGYNTEAFF. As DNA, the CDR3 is TGTGCCAGCAGCGCGTACCCGGGGTATAACACTGAAGCTTTCTTT.

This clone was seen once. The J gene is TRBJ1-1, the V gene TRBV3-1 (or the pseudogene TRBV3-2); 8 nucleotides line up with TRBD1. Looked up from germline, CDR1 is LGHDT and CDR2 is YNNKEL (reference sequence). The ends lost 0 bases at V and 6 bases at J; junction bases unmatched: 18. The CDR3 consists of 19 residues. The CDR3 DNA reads TGTGCCAGCAGCCAAGATACTTGGGGACAGGAAGGCTCTTGGGCTGAAGCTTTCTTT. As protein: CASSQDTWGQEGSWAEAFF.

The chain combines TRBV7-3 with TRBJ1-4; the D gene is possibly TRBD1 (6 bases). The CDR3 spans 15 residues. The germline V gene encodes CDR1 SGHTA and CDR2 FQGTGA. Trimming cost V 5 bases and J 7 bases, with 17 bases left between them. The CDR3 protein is CASSDRGGAGEKLFF. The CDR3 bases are TGTGCCAGCAGCGACAGAGGGGGAGCTGGTGAAAAACTGTTTTTT.

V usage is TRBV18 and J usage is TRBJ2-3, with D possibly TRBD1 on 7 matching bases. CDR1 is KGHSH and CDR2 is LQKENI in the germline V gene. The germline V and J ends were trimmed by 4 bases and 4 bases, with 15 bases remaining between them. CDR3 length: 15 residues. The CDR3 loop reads CASSLITGEADTQYF. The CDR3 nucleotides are TGTGCCAGCTCACTTATTACAGGGGAGGCAGATACGCAGTATTTT.

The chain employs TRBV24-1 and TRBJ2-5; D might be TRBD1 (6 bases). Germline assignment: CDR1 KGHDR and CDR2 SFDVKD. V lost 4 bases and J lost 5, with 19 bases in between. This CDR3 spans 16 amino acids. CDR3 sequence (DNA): TGTGCCACCAGTGACCCCACACACCAGGGGACGGAGACCCAGTACTTC. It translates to CATSDPTHQGTETQYF.

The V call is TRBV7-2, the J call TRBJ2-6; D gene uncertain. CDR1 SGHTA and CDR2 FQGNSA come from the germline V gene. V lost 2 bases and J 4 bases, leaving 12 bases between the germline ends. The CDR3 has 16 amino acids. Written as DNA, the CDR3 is TGTGCCAGCAGCTTAAGAATCGCGGACGGGGCCAACGTCCTGACTTTC. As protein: CASSLRIADGANVLTF.

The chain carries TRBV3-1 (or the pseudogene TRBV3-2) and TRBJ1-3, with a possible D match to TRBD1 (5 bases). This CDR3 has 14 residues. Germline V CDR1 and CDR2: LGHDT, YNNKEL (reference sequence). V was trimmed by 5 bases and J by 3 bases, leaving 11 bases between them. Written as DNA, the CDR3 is TGTGCCAGCAGCTCTCAGGGTTTTGGAAACACCATATATTTT. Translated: CASSSQGFGNTIYF.

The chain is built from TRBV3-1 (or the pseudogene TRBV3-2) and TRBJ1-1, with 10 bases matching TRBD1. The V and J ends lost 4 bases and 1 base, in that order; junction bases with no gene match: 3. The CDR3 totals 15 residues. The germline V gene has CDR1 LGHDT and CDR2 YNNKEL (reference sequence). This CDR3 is CASSRRDRGNTEAFF. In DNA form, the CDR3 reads TGTGCCAGCAGCCGTAGGGACAGGGGGAACACTGAAGCTTTCTTT.

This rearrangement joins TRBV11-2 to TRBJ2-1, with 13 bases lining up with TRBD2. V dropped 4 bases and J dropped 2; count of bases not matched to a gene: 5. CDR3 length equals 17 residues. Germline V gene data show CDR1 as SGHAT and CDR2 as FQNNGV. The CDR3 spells CASSSGLAGKPYNEQFF. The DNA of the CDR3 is TGTGCCAGCAGCTCGGGACTAGCGGGGAAACCCTACAATGAGCAGTTCTTC.

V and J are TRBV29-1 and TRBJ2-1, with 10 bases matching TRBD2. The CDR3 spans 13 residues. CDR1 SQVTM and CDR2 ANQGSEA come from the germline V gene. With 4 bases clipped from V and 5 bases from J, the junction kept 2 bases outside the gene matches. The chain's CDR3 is CSVAGLADNEQFF. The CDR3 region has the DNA TGCAGCGTTGCAGGACTAGCGGACAATGAGCAGTTCTTC.

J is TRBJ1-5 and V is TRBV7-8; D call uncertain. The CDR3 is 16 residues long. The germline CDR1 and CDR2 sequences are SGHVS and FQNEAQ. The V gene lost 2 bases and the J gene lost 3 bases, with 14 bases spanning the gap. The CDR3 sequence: CASSLFRQVINQPQHF. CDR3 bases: TGTGCCAGCAGCTTATTCCGGCAGGTCATCAATCAGCCCCAGCATTTT.

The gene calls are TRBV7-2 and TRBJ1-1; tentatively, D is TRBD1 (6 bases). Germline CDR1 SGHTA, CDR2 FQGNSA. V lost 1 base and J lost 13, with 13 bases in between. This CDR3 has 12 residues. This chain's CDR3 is CASSLGTGPIFF. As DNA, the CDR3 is TGTGCCAGCAGCTTAGGCACAGGGCCGATTTTCTTT.

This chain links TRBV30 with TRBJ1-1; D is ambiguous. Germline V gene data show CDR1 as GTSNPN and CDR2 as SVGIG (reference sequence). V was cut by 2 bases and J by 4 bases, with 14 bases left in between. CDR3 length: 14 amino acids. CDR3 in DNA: TGTGCCTGGAGTCTAGCGCCACTGAGCACTGAAGCTTTCTTT. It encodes CAWSLAPLSTEAFF.

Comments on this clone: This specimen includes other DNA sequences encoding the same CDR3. This CDR3 is CASSQGRREQYF. The CDR3 bases are TGTGCCAGCAGCCAGGGGCGGCGGGAGCAGTACTTC. The J gene is TRBJ2-7, the V gene TRBV3-1 (or the pseudogene TRBV3-2); maybe TRBD1 (5 bases). The CDR3 contains 12 residues. Germline values: CDR1 LGHDT, CDR2 YNNKEL (reference sequence). Deletions cut 3 bases from V and 7 bases from J, with 10 bases between.

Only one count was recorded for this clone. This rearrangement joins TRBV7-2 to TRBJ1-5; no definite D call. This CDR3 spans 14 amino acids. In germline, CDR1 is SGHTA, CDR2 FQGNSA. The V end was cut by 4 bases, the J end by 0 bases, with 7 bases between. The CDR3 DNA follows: TGTGCCAGCAGCTCAGGATTTAGCAATCAGCCCCAGCATTTT. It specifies CASSSGFSNQPQHF. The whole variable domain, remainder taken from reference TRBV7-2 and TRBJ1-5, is GAGVSQSPSNKVTEKGKDVELRCDPISGHTALYWYRQSLGQGLEFLIYFQGNSAPDKSGLPSDRFSAERTGGSVSTLTIQRTQQEDSAVYLCASSSGFSNQPQHFGDGTRLSIL.

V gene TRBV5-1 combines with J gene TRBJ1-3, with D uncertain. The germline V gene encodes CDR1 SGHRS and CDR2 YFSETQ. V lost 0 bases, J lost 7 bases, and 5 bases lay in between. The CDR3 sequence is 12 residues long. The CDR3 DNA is TGCGCCAGCAGCTTGGACACTAACACCATATATTTT. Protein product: CASSLDTNTIYF.

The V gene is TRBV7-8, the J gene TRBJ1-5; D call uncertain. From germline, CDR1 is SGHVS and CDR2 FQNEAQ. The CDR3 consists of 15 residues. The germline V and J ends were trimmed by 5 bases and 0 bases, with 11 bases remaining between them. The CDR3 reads CASSKTVISNQPQHF. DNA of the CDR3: TGTGCCAGCAGCAAAACGGTGATTAGCAATCAGCCCCAGCATTTT.

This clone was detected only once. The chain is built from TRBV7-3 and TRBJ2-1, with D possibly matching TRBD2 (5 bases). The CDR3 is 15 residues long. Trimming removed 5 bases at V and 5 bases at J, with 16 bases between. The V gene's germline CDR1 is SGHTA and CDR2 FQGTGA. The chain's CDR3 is CASSPAPTRDNEQFF. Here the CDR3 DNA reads TGTGCCAGCAGCCCTGCCCCCACTAGAGACAATGAGCAGTTCTTC.

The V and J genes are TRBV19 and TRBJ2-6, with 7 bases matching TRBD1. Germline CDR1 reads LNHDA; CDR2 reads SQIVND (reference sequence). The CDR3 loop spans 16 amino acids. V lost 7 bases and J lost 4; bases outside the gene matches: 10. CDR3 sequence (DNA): TGTGCCAGTATGCAGACAGGGAACGCCGGGGCCAACGTCCTGACTTTC. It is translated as CASMQTGNAGANVLTF.